Included here is one T cell receptor beta chain sequence, with context. There are a few counts of this clonotype. The target of this receptor is not known. No clone much larger than this one lies a single base away; base qualities are absent. This specimen comes from a study of T cells after yellow fever vaccination (dated by TCRdb to the late 2010s). As for the study more broadly: Libraries from fractions with low cell numbers were prepared with the SMART-Seq v4 Ultra Low Input RNA kit. Blood samples were taken at several timepoints before and after primary and secondary immunization, and bulk PBMC replicates and cell subsets were isolated. To follow T-cell clones before and after primary and booster YFV17D yellow fever vaccination, bulk TCR alpha and beta repertoires were sequenced over time. The cohort comprised two healthy male donors, one aged 18 to 30 and one aged 30 to 40 years.

Reading the germline V gene gives CDR1 SQVTM and CDR2 ANQGSEA. Counted from cysteine to phenylalanine, this CDR3 has 16 amino acids. Just the 48-base CDR3 DNA is kept, in frame starting at base 1. Between the V and J ends, shortened by 4 bases and 0 bases respectively, the junction contains 17 bases. TCR cDNA was synthesized by 5'RACE template switching, which introduced a universal primer site and unique molecular identifiers. cDNA synthesis was primed from both the TCR alpha and TCR beta constant segments. Two PCR steps were used to amplify libraries, with sample barcodes and sequencing adapters being added in the second step. Sequencing of libraries was done on Illumina HiSeq 2500 (2x100 bp) or NovaSeq (2x150 bp). As for the original processing: Demultiplexing of reads and collapsing into UMI consensus sequences were performed with MIGEC, and V(D)J alignment was carried out with MiXCR. Using edgeR on replicate PBMC samples, clonotypes were called vaccine-responding if FDR was below 0.01 and the log2 fold change was above 5 up to day 15. Each bulk clonotype received a CD4 or CD8 identity based on whether the sequenced CD4 or CD8 repertoire contained that clonotype at higher abundance. TCRdb reprocessed the public reads (quality trimming at Q25 with fastp, clone calling with MiXCR) and kept in-frame beta chains. Rows are unified per CDR3 protein, each entry keeping the most common DNA and genes. The V and J calls and clone size come from TCRdb's table, not from the authors' own analysis. For this sample there are around 310,000 distinct CDR3 sequences; 8% to 10% appear just once. The top ten clonotypes cover roughly 18% of the sample.

The research as a whole found: A small fraction of clonotypes appeared in both the CD4 and CD8 compartments, likely as a result of convergent recombination. Only a couple of donors were included in the study, so the extent to which the findings can be generalized is limited. Compared with the primary T-cell response, the secondary T-cell response was faster but weaker, reaching its peak on day 5 rather than on day 15. Most clones expanded after primary vaccination (approximately 96% of CD4 and approximately 90% of CD8) were re-detected after the booster, suggesting that broad memory maintenance occurred. FACS-sorted repertoires could contain abundant contaminating clonotypes from the bulk population, so computational filtering was required.

The treatment or condition label here, explained by the study, means: live attenuated yellow fever vaccine strain. Two biological replicates of bulk PBMCs were collected at each blood-draw timepoint. PBMCs were isolated from peripheral blood using a standard Ficoll-Paque protocol. TriZol was used to extract RNA from bulk PBMCs, from CD4 and CD8 fractions, and from dextramer-positive and dextramer-negative fractions. The V gene is TRBV29-1 and the J gene is TRBJ2-3; there is no confident call for the D gene. Material: PBMCs, obtained on the day of the first yellow fever vaccination. The sequence was collected from a man in his late teens or twenties who received the YFV17D yellow fever vaccine. The CDR3 in this case is CSVAPRLRASTDTQYF. The DNA is as follows: TGCAGCGTTGCCCCTAGGTTGCGAGCTAGCACAGATACGCAGTATTTT.